The 20 T cell receptor beta chains given below trace back to one sample, sequenced in a study of neurological immune-mediated disorders. TCRdb reprocessed the 5' RACE reads with MiXCR, giving one entry per CDR3 protein. The table has roughly 65,000 distinct CDR3 sequences, approximately 5.1% seen once. Sequencing was carried out using PBMCs. The receptors derive from a human donor with multiple sclerosis. The donor label of this sample is uncertain.

This clonotype was seen many times. The chain has TRBV10-3 and TRBJ1-4; possibly TRBD1 for D (5 bases). Germline loops: CDR1 ENHRY, CDR2 SYGVKD. The CDR3 runs 15 residues. Between the trimmed V and J ends, which lost 0 bases and 7 bases, there was a span of 12 bases. CDR3 sequence: CAISESGPGSEKLFF. For the CDR3, the DNA is TGTGCCATCAGTGAGTCGGGACCGGGGAGTGAAAAACTGTTTTTT.

This clonotype was recorded at least ten times. J is TRBJ1-2 and V is TRBV5-6; D is unclear. Trimming removed 2 bases at V and 8 bases at J, with 13 bases between. Germline assignment: CDR1 SGHDT and CDR2 YYEEEE. The CDR3 loop spans 13 amino acids. This CDR3 is CASSFWERGGYTF. The CDR3 nucleotides read TGTGCCAGCAGCTTTTGGGAAAGAGGCGGCTACACCTTC.

This clonotype came up a few times. J is TRBJ2-7 and V is TRBV4-2, with a weak D call TRBD1 (6 bases). Germline CDR1 is LGHNA and CDR2 is YNFKEQ. The CDR3 covers 14 residues. V lost 1 base and J lost 7, with 14 bases in between. Here the CDR3 reads CASSQVPGTPEQYF. The CDR3 DNA reads TGTGCCAGCAGCCAAGTTCCCGGGACACCAGAGCAGTACTTC.

This clonotype occurred many times. V and J are TRBV5-1 and TRBJ1-4; the D is unclear. The germline V gene has CDR1 SGHRS and CDR2 YFSETQ. Deletions cut 2 bases from V and 0 bases from J, with 5 bases between. The CDR3 runs 14 residues. The CDR3 loop is CASSFTATNEKLFF. The CDR3 nucleotides are TGCGCCAGCAGCTTCACCGCAACTAATGAAAAACTGTTTTTT.

This clonotype was seen many times. V and J are TRBV12-3 or TRBV12-4 and TRBJ2-7; 10 nucleotides agree with TRBD2. There are 14 residues in the CDR3. Germline trimming cut 1 base from V and 3 bases from J; bases unmatched to any gene: 0. The CDR3 nucleotides are TGTGCCAGCAGTTTAGGGACTAGCGGCTACGAGCAGTACTTC. It specifies CASSLGTSGYEQYF.

In this sample, this clonotype turned up many times. For the CDR3, the DNA is TGCAGCGCCCCGGGGGGGGCCAATTACAATGAGCAGTTCTTC. It encodes CSAPGGANYNEQFF. The chain uses TRBV20-1 and TRBJ2-1, with 8 nucleotides matching TRBD2. There are 14 residues in the CDR3. Germline loops: CDR1 DFQATT, CDR2 SNEGSKA (reference sequence).

In this sample, this clonotype turned up many times. The rearrangement links TRBV9 to TRBJ2-2, with a weak D call TRBD1 (6 bases). The CDR3 length is 14 residues. V lost 4 bases and J 6 bases, leaving 13 bases between the germline ends. Germline lookup yields CDR1 SGDLS and CDR2 YYNGEE. Here the CDR3 DNA reads TGTGCCAGCAGCTTCGCCAGGGGACCCGGGGAGCTGTTTTTT. This translates into CASSFARGPGELFF.

This clonotype has ten or more counts. The chain carries TRBV7-9 and TRBJ1-2; a weak D match, TRBD1 (5 bases). The V gene lost 2 bases and the J gene lost 8 bases, with 9 bases spanning the gap. There are 12 residues in the CDR3. From germline, CDR1 is SEHNR and CDR2 FQNEAQ (reference sequence). CDR3 nucleotides: TGTGCCAGCAGCTTAAGCAGGGACGGCTACACCTTC. Its protein is CASSLSRDGYTF.

At least ten counts were recorded for this clonotype. This sequence joins TRBV7-3 and TRBJ2-3; no definite D call. The CDR3 length is 13 residues. The V end was cut by 6 bases, the J end by 3 bases, with 10 bases between. Germline V gene lookup returns CDR1 SGHTA and CDR2 FQGTGA. For the CDR3, the DNA is TGTGCCAGCAGTCCTTCGAATACAGATACGCAGTATTTT. Its translation: CASSPSNTDTQYF.

This clonotype was picked up many times. This chain joins TRBV12-5 and TRBJ1-1; no clear D gene. Germline V CDR1 and CDR2: LGHNT, FRNRAP. This CDR3 region has 13 residues. V lost 7 bases and J lost 0, with 9 bases in between. CDR3 sequence (DNA): TGTGCTAGTGTCCTCGCAGTGAACACTGAAGCTTTCTTT. Its protein is CASVLAVNTEAFF.

This clonotype has a count of ten or more. The genes are TRBV5-1 and TRBJ2-5; D uncertain. The germline V gene encodes CDR1 SGHRS and CDR2 YFSETQ. Trimming stripped 5 bases from V and 1 base from J, with 6 bases between. The CDR3 totals 12 residues. This chain's CDR3 is CASSSTQETQYF. CDR3 nucleotide sequence: TGCGCCAGCAGTTCCACCCAAGAGACCCAGTACTTC.

This clonotype was counted many times. The CDR3 DNA follows: TGTGCCAGCAGTCCAGCCCCGGTAATGGGAGGTGGCTACACCTTC. Translating it yields CASSPAPVMGGGYTF. The V gene is TRBV27, the J gene TRBJ1-2; no clear D. Germline loops: CDR1 MNHEY, CDR2 SMNVEV (reference sequence). V lost 5 bases, J lost 7 bases, and 20 bases lay in between. The CDR3 contains 15 residues.

There are many counts of this clonotype. The gene calls are TRBV20-1 and TRBJ2-5, with unresolved D. V lost 3 bases, J lost 5 bases, and 4 bases lay in between. The germline V gene has CDR1 DFQATT and CDR2 SNEGSKA (reference sequence). CDR3 size: 10 residues. CDR3 residues: CSASGETQYF. The CDR3 DNA reads as TGCAGTGCTAGTGGGGAGACCCAGTACTTC.

At least ten counts were recorded for this clonotype. The genes are TRBV6-5 and TRBJ2-7, with 10 bases identical to TRBD2. Germline assignment: CDR1 MNHEY and CDR2 SVGAGI. The CDR3 covers 14 residues. With V trimmed by 6 bases and J by 0 bases, 2 bases remained unmatched. The CDR3 region is CASRRTSGSYEQYF. Written as DNA, the CDR3 is TGTGCCAGCAGAAGGACTAGCGGCTCCTACGAGCAGTACTTC.

In this sample, this clonotype turned up many times. CDR3 amino acids: CSARDPGLEISDTQYF. The DNA for the CDR3 is TGCAGTGCTAGAGATCCGGGACTAGAAATTTCAGATACGCAGTATTTT. The chain links TRBV20-1 to TRBJ2-3; TRBD2 matches at 8 bases. V lost 0 bases to trimming and J lost 4 bases; unmatched junction nucleotides: 9. The CDR3 covers 16 residues. The germline CDR1 and CDR2 sequences are DFQATT and SNEGSKA (reference sequence).

This clonotype was detected many times. This chain uses TRBV20-1 with TRBJ2-2; D is unresolved. V shed 3 bases and J shed 0 bases, with 5 bases lying between them. The germline V gene encodes CDR1 DFQATT and CDR2 SNEGSKA (reference sequence). The CDR3 contains 13 residues. DNA of the CDR3: TGCAGTGCTAGCCGGGCGAACACCGGGGAGCTGTTTTTT. The encoded protein is CSASRANTGELFF.

This clonotype has ten or more counts. This sequence joins TRBV9 and TRBJ2-7, with 9 positions matching TRBD1. Germline trimming cut 4 bases from V and 3 bases from J; bases unmatched to any gene: 8. Germline CDR1 is SGDLS and CDR2 is YYNGEE. There are 15 residues in the CDR3. The CDR3 sequence: CASSPGGQGFYEQYF. DNA for the CDR3: TGTGCCAGCAGCCCAGGGGGACAGGGTTTCTACGAGCAGTACTTC.

The table lists this clonotype with many counts. The J gene is TRBJ1-2, the V gene TRBV29-1; D gene unclear. Germline CDR1 reads SQVTM; CDR2 reads ANQGSEA. The CDR3 length is 13 residues. Trimming shortened V by 6 bases and J by 4 bases, and 15 bases separated the two germline ends. The DNA for the CDR3 is TGCAGCGTAGCAGGTGCGGAGGTCTATGGCTACACCTTC. Translation: CSVAGAEVYGYTF.

This clonotype was seen a few times. The J gene is TRBJ1-1, the V gene TRBV11-2; D gene uncertain. V was clipped by 3 bases and J by 5 bases, with 13 bases between them. The germline V gene encodes CDR1 SGHAT and CDR2 FQNNGV. The CDR3 consists of 14 residues. The CDR3 DNA reads TGTGCCAGCAGCTTCGGCGGCGGCGGGACTGAAGCTTTCTTT. Its translation is CASSFGGGGTEAFF.

This clonotype showed up many times. V gene TRBV20-1 combines with J gene TRBJ1-5, with D unresolved. The CDR3 length is 18 residues. V lost 1 base to trimming and J lost 0 bases, with 19 bases between them. Germline CDR1 and CDR2: DFQATT and SNEGSKA (reference sequence). As DNA, the CDR3 is TGCAGTGCTAGAGGCTTTCAGACCATCTGGGATAGCAATCAGCCCCAGCATTTT. Its protein is CSARGFQTIWDSNQPQHF.